A selection of T cell receptor beta chains follows, all from one sample in a study of response to subunit inactivated influenza vaccine. From the RT-PCR reads, TCRdb called clonotypes with MiXCR, one entry per CDR3 protein. In the table there are approximately 490,000 distinct CDR3 sequences, 6% to 9% of which are singletons. This specimen consisted of PBMCs from blood, obtained about 24 months after vaccination. Receptors were obtained from a man aged 50 to 75 who received an inactivated influenza vaccine. The CDR3 runs from the conserved cysteine through the conserved F or W. The D gene is left open where the match is weak. Size is stated for part of the rows, as once, few or many counts, or as a class when the clone is expanded.

v_call,d_call,j_call,clone_size,cdr3_aa,cdr3_nt
TRBV28,NA,TRBJ1-1,few,CASSLRQYTEAFF,TGTGCCAGCAGTTTGAGGCAGTACACTGAAGCTTTCTTT
TRBV10-3,NA,TRBJ2-1,few,CAISEVRSSYNEQFF,TGTGCCATCAGTGAGGTTCGGAGCTCCTACAATGAGCAGTTCTTC
TRBV6-2/TRBV6-3,NA,TRBJ2-4,few,CASSYLGIAKNIQYF,TGTGCCAGCAGTTATCTGGGCATAGCCAAAAACATTCAGTACTTC
TRBV4-3,NA,TRBJ1-1,many,CASSQDGTGFGEAFF,TGCGCCAGCAGCCAAGACGGAACAGGGTTTGGTGAAGCTTTCTTT
TRBV5-5,NA,TRBJ1-2,many,CASSLAGSVHYTF,TGTGCCAGCAGCTTGGCCGGGTCGGTGCACTACACCTTC
TRBV12-3/TRBV12-4,TRBD1,TRBJ2-3,many,CASSHRTGGTDTQYF,TGTGCCAGCAGTCACAGGACAGGGGGCACAGATACGCAGTATTTT
TRBV29-1,NA,TRBJ2-7,many,CSVAEGIRYEQYF,TGCAGCGTTGCGGAGGGAATACGATACGAGCAGTACTTC
TRBV20-1,TRBD2,TRBJ2-1,NA,CSATTLRGSYNEQFF,TGCAGTGCGACGACCCTGCGGGGGTCCTACAATGAGCAGTTCTTC
TRBV20-1,NA,TRBJ2-1,NA,CSARPLQGRSYNEQFF,TGCAGTGCTAGACCATTACAGGGCAGGTCCTACAATGAGCAGTTCTTC
TRBV11-3,NA,TRBJ1-1,NA,CASSASGSRGGAFF,TGTGCCAGCAGCGCCTCCGGGTCTCGGGGAGGGGCTTTCTTT
TRBV15,TRBD2,TRBJ2-3,many,CATSIRLAGVGTDTQYF,TGTGCCACCAGCATCAGACTAGCGGGAGTGGGCACAGATACGCAGTATTTT
TRBV20-1,NA,TRBJ2-7,NA,CSAPAEQGGYEQYF,TGCAGTGCTCCTGCAGAGCAGGGGGGATACGAGCAGTACTTC
TRBV20-1,TRBD2,TRBJ2-1,NA,CSAFLAGERNEQFF,TGCAGTGCTTTTCTAGCGGGAGAGCGAAATGAGCAGTTCTTC
TRBV20-1,TRBD1,TRBJ1-2,NA,CSAAGQADGYTF,TGCAGTGCGGCGGGACAGGCGGATGGCTACACCTTC
TRBV6-6,NA,TRBJ1-5,many,CASSGQTNQPQHF,TGTGCCAGCAGTGGACAGACTAATCAGCCCCAGCATTTT
TRBV7-9,NA,TRBJ2-1,many,CASSLGQGWNEQFF,TGTGCCAGCAGCTTAGGTCAGGGGTGGAATGAGCAGTTCTTC